These T cell receptor beta chains were read from a single sample in a study of cytomegalovirus exposure and HLA in healthy donors. Generated by immunoSEQ multiplex PCR, the TCRdb table keeps only in-frame clones and is missing some. The sample has around 220,000 clones, over 75% seen once. Sequencing was carried out using PBMCs. These TCRs come from a man aged 18 to 29 in good health and CMV-seronegative. CDR3s include the opening cysteine and the closing phenylalanine or tryptophan. The D gene is left open where the match is weak. Not all rows give a size; the values are once, few, many and, for expanded clones, a class.

j_call clone_size cdr3_length v_call d_call cdr3_aa cdr3_nt
TRBJ1-4 once 15 TRBV18 TRBD1 CASSPRDRPNEKLFF TGTGCCAGCTCACCCCGGGACAGGCCTAATGAAAAACTGTTTTTT
TRBJ1-1 NA 14 TRBV7-9 NA CASSHDTGPTEAFF TGTGCCAGCAGCCATGACACAGGCCCCACTGAAGCTTTCTTT
TRBJ2-3 NA 16 TRBV4-2 TRBD2 CASSQSSAGGLYTQYF TGTGCCAGCAGCCAATCATCGGCGGGGGGCCTATATACGCAGTATTTT
TRBJ1-2 NA 13 TRBV2 NA CASIGGGDYGYTF TGTGCCAGCATCGGCGGGGGAGACTATGGCTACACCTTC
TRBJ2-3 NA 17 TRBV7-2 TRBD2 CASSLGWTSGGRDTQYF TGTGCCAGCAGCTTAGGTTGGACTAGCGGGGGGAGAGATACGCAGTATTTT
TRBJ2-7 NA 13 TRBV29-1 NA CSGSTGSSYEQYF TGCAGCGGATCAACCGGGTCCTCCTACGAGCAGTACTTC
TRBJ2-7 NA 15 TRBV4-3 TRBD1 CASSPLQGSTYEQYF TGCGCCAGCAGCCCATTACAGGGGTCTACCTACGAGCAGTACTTC
TRBJ1-1 NA 18 TRBV5-4 TRBD1 CASSPPILRQGLNTEAFF TGTGCCAGCAGCCCCCCTATATTACGACAGGGGCTGAACACTGAAGCTTTCTTT
TRBJ2-7 NA 15 TRBV9 TRBD1 CASSVEGGEGCEQYF TGTGCCAGCAGCGTCGAAGGGGGCGAGGGATGCGAGCAGTACTTC
TRBJ1-5 NA 13 TRBV28 NA CASTGGEGQPQHF TGTGCCAGCACCGGGGGGGAGGGTCAGCCCCAGCATTTT
TRBJ1-6 NA 16 TRBV11-2 NA CASSLERGRRNSPLHF TGTGCCAGCAGCTTAGAGAGGGGGAGACGTAATTCACCCCTCCACTTT
TRBJ2-3 NA 14 TRBV4-1 NA CASSQSSGEDTQYF TGCGCCAGCAGCCAATCCTCAGGGGAGGATACGCAGTATTTT
TRBJ2-5 NA 16 TRBV5-1 TRBD2 CASSPGTSEEAATQYF TGCGCCAGCAGCCCCGGGACTAGCGAAGAAGCTGCGACCCAGTACTTC
TRBJ2-3 NA 15 TRBV7-7 TRBD1 CASSYGTGITDTQYF TGTGCTAGCAGCTATGGGACAGGGATCACAGATACGCAGTATTTT
TRBJ2-5 NA 13 TRBV6-5 TRBD1 CASSLQGQETQYF TGTGCCAGCAGTTTACAGGGGCAAGAGACCCAGTACTTC
TRBJ1-1 NA 14 TRBV6-1 NA CASSERGGDTEAFF TGTGCCAGCAGTGAACGAGGAGGGGACACTGAAGCTTTCTTT
TRBJ1-6 NA 14 TRBV30 NA CAWSVEDYNSPLHF TGTGCCTGGAGTGTCGAGGACTATAATTCACCCCTCCACTTT
TRBJ2-7 NA 11 TRBV28 NA CASSYNYEQYF TGTGCCAGCAGTTACAACTACGAGCAGTACTTC
TRBJ2-1 NA 15 TRBV4-3 NA CASSQDSGLYNEQFF TGCGCCAGCAGCCAAGATAGCGGCCTCTACAATGAGCAGTTCTTC
TRBJ1-2 NA 17 TRBV4-3 NA CASSQDTQTARGYGYTF TGCGCCAGCAGCCAAGATACGCAGACAGCCCGGGGGTATGGCTACACCTTC
TRBJ1-2 once 13 TRBV19 TRBD1 CASNSKGARGYTF TGTGCCAGTAATTCCAAGGGGGCGCGGGGCTACACCTTC
TRBJ2-3 NA 16 TRBV12-5 TRBD2 CASGLAPGLHTDTQYF TGTGCTAGTGGTTTGGCCCCGGGACTACACACAGATACGCAGTATTTT
TRBJ1-1 NA 11 TRBV28 NA CASSSGSEAFF TGTGCCAGCAGTTCAGGCTCCGAAGCTTTCTTT
TRBJ2-3 NA 17 TRBV13 NA CASSRPTSSGSTDTQYF TGTGCCAGCAGCCGGCCCACTAGCTCTGGTAGCACAGATACGCAGTATTTT
TRBJ2-1 NA 16 TRBV9 NA CASSTGSDINYNEQFF TGTGCCAGCAGCACCGGTAGCGATATTAACTACAATGAGCAGTTCTTC
TRBJ1-5 NA 14 TRBV28 TRBD1 CASTPTGGNQPQHF TGTGCCAGCACCCCGACAGGGGGAAATCAGCCCCAGCATTTT
TRBJ2-6 NA 13 TRBV30 NA CASCPTGANVLTF TGTGCCTCCTGCCCTACTGGGGCCAACGTCCTGACTTTC
TRBJ2-2 NA 16 TRBV7-2 TRBD2 CASSLALAGGSGELFF TGTGCCAGCAGCTTAGCGCTAGCGGGAGGATCCGGGGAGCTGTTTTTT
TRBJ2-7 NA 16 TRBV7-3 TRBD2 CASSLWGGTSPSEQYF TGTGCCAGCAGCTTATGGGGAGGGACTAGTCCCTCCGAGCAGTACTTC
TRBJ2-2 NA 17 TRBV9 TRBD2 CASSRAGHSLNTGELFF TGTGCCAGCAGTCGAGCGGGGCACTCGTTAAACACCGGGGAGCTGTTTTTT
TRBJ2-2 NA 16 TRBV18 TRBD1 CASSPRQGTGTGELFF TGTGCCAGCTCACCACGACAGGGGACGGGCACCGGGGAGCTGTTTTTT
TRBJ1-1 few 19 TRBV5-6 TRBD1 CASSFPKGTGHLMNTEAFF TGTGCCAGCAGCTTTCCCAAGGGGACAGGGCACCTTATGAACACTGAAGCTTTCTTT
TRBJ1-1 NA 16 TRBV29-1 TRBD1 CSVAGGPGQINTEAFF TGCAGCGTTGCTGGGGGACCGGGACAGATAAACACTGAAGCTTTCTTT
TRBJ2-6 once 12 TRBV2 TRBD1 CASTPTGDVLTF TGTGCCAGCACCCCGACAGGGGACGTCCTGACTTTC
TRBJ2-3 NA 16 TRBV7-2 TRBD1 CASSLDGRGLVDTQYF TGTGCCAGCAGCTTAGACGGCAGGGGGCTGGTAGATACGCAGTATTTT
TRBJ2-5 NA 15 TRBV15 NA CATTSKRVLTETQYF TGTGCCACCACCTCCAAACGGGTGCTTACAGAGACCCAGTACTTC
TRBJ2-7 NA 13 TRBV4-3 NA CASSQELAYEQYF TGCGCCAGCAGCCAAGAACTAGCCTACGAGCAGTACTTC
TRBJ2-5 NA 13 TRBV7-6 NA CASSSQTGETQYF TGTGCCAGCAGCTCTCAGACGGGAGAGACCCAGTACTTC
TRBJ1-2 NA 18 TRBV21-1 NA CASSKGRGGPAVVYGYTF TGTGCCAGCAGCAAAGGGAGAGGAGGGCCGGCAGTGGTTTATGGCTACACCTTC
TRBJ1-1 NA 14 TRBV7-2 TRBD1 CASSLGTGVTEAFF TGTGCCAGCAGCCTCGGGACAGGGGTCACTGAAGCTTTCTTT
TRBJ2-2 NA 14 TRBV5-1 NA CASSFTANTGELFF TGCGCCAGCAGCTTCACAGCGAACACCGGGGAGCTGTTTTTT
TRBJ1-1 NA 15 TRBV30 TRBD1 CAWSVLGQGNTEAFF TGTGCCTGGAGTGTACTGGGACAGGGGAACACTGAAGCTTTCTTT
TRBJ2-2 NA 13 TRBV19 NA CASSIGLTGELFF TGTGCCAGTAGTATCGGACTAACCGGGGAGCTGTTTTTT